The present T cell receptor (beta chain) was sequenced within a study of shared clonotypes between healthy human individuals. Study-wide results and caveats: Represented diversity (both genetic and exposure-history) was limited by the small number of donors. Tissues were not sampled, only blood, and their repertoires likely differ.

Trimming shortened V by 5 bases and J by 3 bases, and 17 bases separated the two germline ends. The CDR3 extends over 15 amino acids. Looked up from germline, CDR1 is MNHEY and CDR2 is SMNVEV (reference sequence). Concerning this clone itself: As yet, its antigen is unknown.

The material for each subset, its genomic DNA, was split evenly across several immunoSEQ plates. Original processing methods: ImmunoSEQ sequences covered only the junction and lacked quality scores; filtering therefore differed. The method was immunoSEQ multiplex PCR; TCRdb's version includes in-frame clones alone and lacks a portion of them. V, J and clone size derive from that table, while D and trimming were established from the DNA sequence. This sample has 450,000 to 500,000 clones, with over 75% found just once. The TCR comes from a woman in her forties in good health. Some clones in this sample may be carry-over from other donors' samples. This rearrangement joins TRBV27 to TRBJ2-7; D perhaps matches TRBD2 (6 bases). The material sequenced was PBMCs. CDR3 nucleotide sequence: TGTGCCAGCAGTCCGGGCGACGGGGGTTACTACGAGCAGTACTTC. Residues: CASSPGDGGYYEQYF.